Shown below are 15 T cell receptor beta chains from a single sample sequenced in a study of Ad26.COV2.S vaccination and SARS-CoV-2 variants. Noted treatment: some 19 received Ad26.COV2.S at low or high dose, single or two shots; 5 received placebo; per-sample allocation not given. After the first vaccine or placebo injection, samples were drawn on day 63. The data were produced by immunoSEQ multiplex PCR, yet TCRdb's version contains in-frame clones alone and is incomplete. The data contain fewer than 300,000 clones, about 87% of them singletons. The sequenced sample was peripheral blood, obtained in a trial of Ad26.COV2.S vaccine versus placebo. These TCRs come from a person aged 18-60 years who received the Ad26.COV2.S COVID-19 vaccine or a placebo.

This clone has a single count. The chain couples TRBV5-1 to TRBJ1-2, with D uncertain. The CDR3 has 14 residues. CDR1 is SGHRS, CDR2 YFSETQ, per germline. The ends were cut back, 3 bases at V and 2 bases at J, with 11 bases in the middle. The CDR3: CASSWTDENYGYTF. In nucleotides, the CDR3 is TGCGCCAGCAGCTGGACGGATGAAAACTATGGCTACACCTTC.

The chain uses TRBV7-9 and TRBJ2-4; 7 bases fit TRBD1. The V gene end was trimmed by 5 bases and the J gene end by 9 bases; junction bases not matched to a gene: 13. Germline V gene data show CDR1 as SEHNR and CDR2 as FQNEAQ (reference sequence). The CDR3 length is 15 residues. The CDR3 protein is CASSPGPQGQTIQYF. For the CDR3, the DNA is TGTGCCAGCAGCCCCGGACCACAGGGGCAGACCATTCAGTACTTC.

This clone is a singleton in its sample. The gene calls are TRBV7-2 and TRBJ2-5; 7 bases match TRBD2. The V gene end was trimmed by 4 bases and the J gene end by 2 bases; junction bases not matched to a gene: 7. Germline V CDR1 and CDR2: SGHTA, FQGNSA. This CDR3 has 15 amino acids. The CDR3 is CASSYRLAEQETQYF. The CDR3 coding sequence is TGTGCCAGCAGCTACCGTCTAGCGGAACAAGAGACCCAGTACTTC.

Here the CDR3 DNA reads TGCGCCAGCAGCTCACCCAGTTTCACAGATACGCAGTATTTT. Protein product: CASSSPSFTDTQYF. The chain links TRBV5-1 to TRBJ2-3; D call uncertain. This CDR3 has 14 amino acids. CDR1 is SGHRS and CDR2 is YFSETQ in the germline V gene. The ends were cut back, 3 bases at V and 2 bases at J, with 10 bases in the middle.

This clone has a handful of counts. CDR3 sequence: CASSLVGAETQYF. CDR3 in DNA: TGTGCCAGCAGCTTGGTCGGCGCGGAGACCCAGTACTTC. The chain combines TRBV5-6 with TRBJ2-5; no clear D. Looked up from germline, CDR1 is SGHDT and CDR2 is YYEEEE. V gave up 0 bases and J gave up 5 bases, with 8 bases separating them. The CDR3 covers 13 residues.

The chain combines TRBV30 with TRBJ1-2; unclear D gene. Germline lookup yields CDR1 GTSNPN and CDR2 SVGIG (reference sequence). This CDR3 is 11 amino acids long. Trimming left V 5 bases short and J 6 bases short, with 10 bases between. Here the CDR3 reads CAWGRDHGYTF. DNA of the CDR3: TGTGCCTGGGGCCGGGATCATGGCTACACCTTC.

The chain uses TRBV6-5 and TRBJ1-1; D not certain. The CDR3 loop spans 13 amino acids. From germline, CDR1 is MNHEY and CDR2 SVGAGI. The germline V and J ends were trimmed by 2 bases and 4 bases, with 8 bases remaining between them. CDR3 sequence reads: CASSYGESTEAFF. The CDR3 region has the DNA TGTGCCAGCAGTTACGGGGAGAGCACTGAAGCTTTCTTT.

This clone was observed a few times. V is TRBV6-5 and J is TRBJ2-2; 8 bases are shared with TRBD1. The germline V gene encodes CDR1 MNHEY and CDR2 SVGAGI. The junction had 7 bases not matched to a gene; V was cut back by 8 bases and J by 5 bases. The CDR3 runs to 14 residues. CDR3 coding DNA: TGTGCCAGCGGATCAGGGGGCGTAACCGGGGAGCTGTTTTTT. Translation gives CASGSGGVTGELFF.

The chain uses TRBV10-3 and TRBJ1-1; 9 bases are a match to TRBD1. The CDR3 extends over 13 amino acids. The germline V gene encodes CDR1 ENHRY and CDR2 SYGVKD. J was trimmed by 3 bases and V by 11 bases; bases with no gene match: 7. DNA of the CDR3: TGTGCCGCCGGGACAGGGATCTACACTGAAGCTTTCTTT. It translates to CAAGTGIYTEAFF.

The rearrangement joins TRBV10-3 to TRBJ2-7; 11 positions agree with TRBD2. The CDR3 length is 15 residues. Looked up from germline, CDR1 is ENHRY and CDR2 is SYGVKD. V shed 2 bases, J shed 2 bases, and the junction held 2 bases outside the gene matches. The CDR3 DNA is TGTGCCATCAGTGAGGGGGGACTAGCGGCCTACGAGCAGTACTTC. This sequence encodes CAISEGGLAAYEQYF.

This clone appeared a single time. The chain has TRBV18 and TRBJ1-4, with D possibly TRBD1 on 6 matching bases. Trimming pared 3 bases from V and 6 bases from J, leaving 11 bases between. Germline-derived CDR1 and CDR2 are KGHSH and LQKENI. The CDR3 runs to 14 residues. Here the CDR3 reads CASSPRQADEKLFF. The CDR3 DNA is TGTGCCAGCTCACCTCGACAGGCCGATGAAAAACTGTTTTTT.

This rearrangement joins TRBV7-9 to TRBJ2-5; unclear D gene. This CDR3 is 13 amino acids long. Germline loops: CDR1 SEHNR, CDR2 FQNEAQ (reference sequence). Trimming left V 0 bases short and J 5 bases short, with 7 bases between. The chain's CDR3 is CASSLAGSETQYF. The CDR3 DNA is TGTGCCAGCAGCTTAGCGGGTTCGGAGACCCAGTACTTC.

V usage is TRBV7-2 and J usage is TRBJ1-2; tentatively, D is TRBD1 (6 bases). The CDR3 sequence is 14 residues long. V lost 5 bases and J lost 5, with 15 bases in between. Germline V gives CDR1 SGHTA, CDR2 FQGNSA. Here the CDR3 reads CASSLTGAGYGYTF. The DNA of the CDR3 is TGTGCCAGCAGCCTTACGGGGGCGGGATATGGCTACACCTTC.

The rearrangement links TRBV6-1 to TRBJ1-5, with a tentative D call TRBD1 (6 bases). Germline CDR1 MNHNS, CDR2 SASEGT. Trimming pared 1 base from V and 9 bases from J, leaving 16 bases between. The CDR3 consists of 15 residues. The CDR3 loop is CASSEGTAQVRPQHF. The CDR3 region has the DNA TGTGCCAGCAGTGAAGGGACAGCCCAAGTCAGGCCCCAGCATTTT.

The genes are TRBV6-5 and TRBJ1-2, with 7 positions matching TRBD1. This CDR3 contains 13 residues. Germline-derived CDR1 and CDR2 are MNHEY and SVGAGI. V gave up 6 bases and J gave up 7 bases; unmatched junction bases: 8. CDR3 DNA sequence: TGTGCCAGCAGGGTGACAGGGAGTCGTGGCTACACCTTC. This translates into CASRVTGSRGYTF.